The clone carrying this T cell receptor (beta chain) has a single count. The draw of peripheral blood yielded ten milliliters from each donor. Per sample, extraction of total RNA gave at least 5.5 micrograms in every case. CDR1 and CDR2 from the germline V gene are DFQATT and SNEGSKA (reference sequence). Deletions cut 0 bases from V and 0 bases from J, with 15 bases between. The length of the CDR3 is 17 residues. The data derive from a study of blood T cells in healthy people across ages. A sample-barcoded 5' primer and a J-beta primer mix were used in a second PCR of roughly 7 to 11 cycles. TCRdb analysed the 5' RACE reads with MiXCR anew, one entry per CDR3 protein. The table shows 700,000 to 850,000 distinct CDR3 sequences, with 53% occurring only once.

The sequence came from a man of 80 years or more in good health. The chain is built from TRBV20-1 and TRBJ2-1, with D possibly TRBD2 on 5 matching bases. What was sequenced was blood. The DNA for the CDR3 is TGCAGTGCTAGAGATGCGGGCGGACGGAGCTCCTACAATGAGCAGTTCTTC. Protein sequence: CSARDAGGRSSYNEQFF.